A selection of T cell receptor beta chains follows, all from one sample in a study of T cells in Graves' hyperthyroidism and ophthalmopathy. TCRdb processed the multiplex PCR reads anew with MiXCR; each CDR3 protein has one entry. The table lists 600,000 to 900,000 distinct CDR3 sequences, around 17% of them singletons. The sequenced sample consisted of blood. These receptors were obtained from a man aged 18 to 30 with Graves' hyperthyroidism. CDR3s include the opening cysteine and the closing phenylalanine or tryptophan.

v_call cdr3_aa
TRBV20-1 CSASLSTDTQYF
TRBV29-1 CSVAGTVKRSYGYTF
TRBV20-1 CSATGQGPGYGYTF
TRBV7-2 CASSLRIAGETQYF
TRBV30 CAWSRGLNQPQHF
TRBV28 CASSPEGDYGYTF
TRBV12-3/TRBV12-4 CASRKRAAGRDQPQHF
TRBV6-1 CASSRRGASTDTQYF
TRBV27 CATNVAGSNTGELFF
TRBV3-1 CASSQGPGVHEQYF
TRBV11-1 CASSIGQSSGNTIYF
TRBV10-3 CAIRGRDGTEAFF
TRBV9 CASSVVKNTEAFF
TRBV6-2/TRBV6-3 CASSHGGYQPQHF
TRBV6-6 CASSYSGTGVYNEQFF
TRBV28 CASSLDPGQETQYF
TRBV20-1 CSARGPAYTDTQYF
TRBV29-1 CSYRTVLSYEQYF
TRBV20-1 CSARDRRDNRLGTQYF
TRBV6-2/TRBV6-3 CASNPGGSTYEQYF
TRBV30 CAWSSLGGLGNQPQHF
TRBV3-1 CASSPPGREGDTEAFF
TRBV5-5 CASSSQGFSSYEQYF
TRBV6-6 CASSYSEVGGNEQFF
TRBV24-1 CATSDPGLAGVHTGELFF
TRBV30 CAWRGPRTASYEQYF
TRBV6-2/TRBV6-3 CASSYVLGTAQYSNQPQHF